The T cell receptor (beta chain) under discussion was sequenced for a study of T cell responses to AZD1222 COVID-19 vaccine. Points from the study as a whole: Spike was spanned by vaccine-associated CD4 TCRs, which were dominant at 160-218 and 743-854.

Some clones are missing from TCRdb's copy, which holds only in-frame ones; the method was immunoSEQ multiplex PCR. Here the sample spans about 180,000 clones, 80% to 90% being singletons. The CDR3 consists of 13 residues. Trimming cost V 8 bases and J 5 bases, with 15 bases left between them. Germline V gene lookup returns CDR1 SEHNR and CDR2 FQNEAQ (reference sequence). A remark on this clone: Its cognate antigen is unknown.

The receptor comes from an adult in good health. Specimen: peripheral blood, collected on day 0 of AZD1222 vaccination. The chain carries TRBV7-9 and TRBJ1-1; D remains unclear. The CDR3 spells CASAGHDGTEAFF. The DNA for the CDR3 is TGTGCCAGCGCTGGGCATGATGGGACTGAAGCTTTCTTT. Full variable domain (remainder filled in from reference TRBV7-9 and TRBJ1-1): DTGVSQNPRHKITKRGQNVTFRCDPISEHNRLYWYRQTLGQGPEFLTYFQNEAQLEKSRLLSDRFSAERPKGSFSTLEIQRTEQGDSAMYLCASAGHDGTEAFFGQGTRLTVV.